This T cell receptor beta chain originates from a study of T cell responses to AZD1222 COVID-19 vaccine. Whole-study findings and limits: Compared with day 0, the breadth and depth of the Spike-specific TCR repertoire rose significantly after two doses of AZD1222. Donors were chiefly white British, with a greater number of females, and clonal diversity was perhaps underestimated. Seropositivity was recorded at baseline in only a handful of AZD1222 recipients.

In germline, CDR1 is LGHNA, CDR2 YSLEER. V was shortened by 1 base and J by 5 bases, with 14 bases between the two germline ends. The length of the CDR3 is 15 residues. This clone occurred once. No antigen is known for it. The protocol was immunoSEQ multiplex PCR, while the TCRdb copy is restricted to in-frame clones and leaves out a portion. The sample contains more than 95,000 clones, approximately 90% of which appear only once. This TCR derives from an adult who received the AZD1222 COVID-19 vaccine. The J gene is TRBJ1-1, the V gene TRBV4-3; a possible D gene is TRBD1 (5 bases). This material consisted of peripheral blood, taken 28 days after the second AZD1222 dose. The CDR3 bases are TGCGCCAGCAGCCAAGGCCTAGGGGCTAGGACTGAAGCTTTCTTT. It is translated as CASSQGLGARTEAFF.